These 5 T cell receptor beta chains originate from one sample sequenced in a study of T cell responses to AZD1222 COVID-19 vaccine. Assay: immunoSEQ multiplex PCR; the TCRdb copy retains only in-frame clones and omits some. This table has approximately 140,000 clones, 85% to 95% appearing once. This specimen was peripheral blood, taken on day 0 of AZD1222 vaccination. The receptors were gathered from an adult in good health.

The chain carries TRBV9 and TRBJ2-2; possibly TRBD1 for D (5 bases). The CDR3 has 17 amino acids. From germline, CDR1 is SGDLS and CDR2 YYNGEE. V lost 0 bases to trimming and J lost 6 bases, with 18 bases between them. CDR3 loop: CASSVGRRGFLSGELFF. CDR3 coding DNA: TGTGCCAGCAGCGTAGGCCGAAGGGGTTTTTTGTCCGGGGAGCTGTTTTTT. The full variable domain, completed using reference TRBV9 and TRBJ2-2, is DSGVTQTPKHLITATGQRVTLRCSPRSGDLSVYWYQQSLDQGLQFLIQYYNGEERAKGNILERFSAQQFPDLHSELNLSSLELGDSALYFCASSVGRRGFLSGELFFGEGSRLTVL.

The chain joins TRBV7-2 to TRBJ2-3; D unresolved. The germline CDR1 and CDR2 sequences are SGHTA and FQGNSA. V lost 2 bases, J lost 5 bases, and 14 bases lay in between. This CDR3 has 15 amino acids. CDR3 amino acids: CASSLYSGRVDTQYF. DNA of the CDR3: TGTGCCAGCAGCTTATATTCCGGGCGCGTAGATACGCAGTATTTT.

CDR3 DNA sequence: TGTGCCAGCAGTGAAACCCTGCTCTCTGGAAACACCATATATTTT. Its protein product is CASSETLLSGNTIYF. The V and J genes are TRBV6-1 and TRBJ1-3; no reliable D call. Germline loops: CDR1 MNHNS, CDR2 SASEGT. Trimming cost V 2 bases and J 0 bases, with 8 bases left between them. The CDR3 runs to 15 residues.

This clone was seen once. The CDR3 DNA reads TGTGCCAGCGGGACAGGAAATTCACCCCTCCACTTT. This encodes CASGTGNSPLHF. The rearrangement joins TRBV2 to TRBJ1-6; 8 bases line up with TRBD1. Germline lookup yields CDR1 SNHLY and CDR2 FYNNEI. The CDR3 extends over 12 amino acids. Unmatched junction bases numbered 1, after V lost 8 bases and J lost 7 bases.

This clone was seen just once. V usage is TRBV28 and J usage is TRBJ1-1, with a tentative D call TRBD1 (5 bases). Germline loops: CDR1 MDHEN, CDR2 SYDVKM. V lost 2 bases and J 5 bases, leaving 9 bases between the germline ends. The CDR3 is 13 residues long. The CDR3 sequence: CASSLRRGTEAFF. CDR3 sequence (DNA): TGTGCCAGCAGTTTACGACGGGGGACTGAAGCTTTCTTT.